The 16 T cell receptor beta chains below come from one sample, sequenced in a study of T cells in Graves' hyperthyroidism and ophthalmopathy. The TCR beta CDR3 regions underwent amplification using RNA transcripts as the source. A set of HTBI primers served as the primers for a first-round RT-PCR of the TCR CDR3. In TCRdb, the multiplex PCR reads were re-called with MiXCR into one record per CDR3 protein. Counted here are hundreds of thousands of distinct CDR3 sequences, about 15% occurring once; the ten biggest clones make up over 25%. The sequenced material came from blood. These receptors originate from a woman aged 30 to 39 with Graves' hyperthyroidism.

This CDR3 reads CASSDPGTSARSSYNEQFF. The DNA of the CDR3 is TGTGCCAGCAGCGATCCCGGGACTAGCGCGAGGAGCTCCTACAATGAGCAGTTCTTC. The rearrangement joins TRBV9 to TRBJ2-1, with 10 bases aligning to TRBD2. The V gene end was trimmed by 3 bases and the J gene end by 0 bases; junction bases not matched to a gene: 12. CDR3 length: 19 residues. The germline CDR1 and CDR2 sequences are SGDLS and YYNGEE.

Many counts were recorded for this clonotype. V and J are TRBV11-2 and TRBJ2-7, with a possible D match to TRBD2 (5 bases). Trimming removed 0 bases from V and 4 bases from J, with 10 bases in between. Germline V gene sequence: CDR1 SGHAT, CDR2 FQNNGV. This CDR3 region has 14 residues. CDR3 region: CASSLEGSEYEQYF. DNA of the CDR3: TGTGCCAGCAGCTTAGAAGGGAGCGAATACGAGCAGTACTTC.

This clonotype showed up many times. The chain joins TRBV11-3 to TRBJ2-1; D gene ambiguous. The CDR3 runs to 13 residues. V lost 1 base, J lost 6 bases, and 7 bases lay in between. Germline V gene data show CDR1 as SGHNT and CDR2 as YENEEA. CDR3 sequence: CASSLGQLNEQFF. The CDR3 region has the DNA TGTGCCAGCAGCTTAGGGCAACTCAATGAGCAGTTCTTC.

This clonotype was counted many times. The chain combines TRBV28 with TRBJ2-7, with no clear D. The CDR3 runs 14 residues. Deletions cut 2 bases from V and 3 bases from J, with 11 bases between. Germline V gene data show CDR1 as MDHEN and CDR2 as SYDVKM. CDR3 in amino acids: CASSLERYYYEQYF. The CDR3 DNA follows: TGTGCCAGCAGTTTAGAACGGTACTACTACGAGCAGTACTTC.

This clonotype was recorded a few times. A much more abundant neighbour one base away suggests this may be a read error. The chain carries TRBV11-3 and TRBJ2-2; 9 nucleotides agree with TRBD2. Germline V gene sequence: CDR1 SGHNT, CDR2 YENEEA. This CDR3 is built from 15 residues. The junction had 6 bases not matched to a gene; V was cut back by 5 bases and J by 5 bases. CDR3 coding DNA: TGTGCCAGCAGCGTAGCGGGAGCTGGTACCGGGGAGCTGTTTTTT. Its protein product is CASSVAGAGTGELFF.

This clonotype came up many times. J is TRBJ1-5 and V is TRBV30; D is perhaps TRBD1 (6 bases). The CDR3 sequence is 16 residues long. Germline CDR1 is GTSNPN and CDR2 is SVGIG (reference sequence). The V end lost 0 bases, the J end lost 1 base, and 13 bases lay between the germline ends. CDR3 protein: CAWSVAGTPSNQPQHF. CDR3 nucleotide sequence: TGTGCCTGGAGTGTAGCCGGGACACCGAGCAATCAGCCCCAGCATTTT.

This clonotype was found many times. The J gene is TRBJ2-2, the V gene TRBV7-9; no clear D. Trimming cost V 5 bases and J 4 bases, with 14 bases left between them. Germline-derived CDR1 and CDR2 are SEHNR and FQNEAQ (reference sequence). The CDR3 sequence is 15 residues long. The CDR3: CASSPHEVRTGELFF. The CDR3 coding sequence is TGTGCCAGCAGCCCGCATGAGGTTCGCACCGGGGAGCTGTTTTTT.

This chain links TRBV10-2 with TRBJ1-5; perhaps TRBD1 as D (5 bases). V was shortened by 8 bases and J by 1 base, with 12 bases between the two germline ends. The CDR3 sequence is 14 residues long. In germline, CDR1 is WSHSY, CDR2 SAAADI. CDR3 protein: CASRPGLSNQPQHF. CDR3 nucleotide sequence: TGCGCCAGCCGACCGGGACTGAGCAATCAGCCCCAGCATTTT.

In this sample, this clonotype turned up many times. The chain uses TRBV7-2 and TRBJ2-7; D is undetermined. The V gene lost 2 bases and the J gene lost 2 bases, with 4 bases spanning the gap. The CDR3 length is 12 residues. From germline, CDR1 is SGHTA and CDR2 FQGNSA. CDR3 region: CASSLLPYEQYF. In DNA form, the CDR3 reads TGTGCCAGCAGCTTACTCCCCTACGAGCAGTACTTC.

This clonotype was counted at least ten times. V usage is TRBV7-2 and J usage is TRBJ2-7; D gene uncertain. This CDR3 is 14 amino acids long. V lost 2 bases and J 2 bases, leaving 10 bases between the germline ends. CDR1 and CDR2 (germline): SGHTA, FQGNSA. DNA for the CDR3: TGTGCCAGCAGCTTATTACGCGAGGCCTACGAGCAGTACTTC. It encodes CASSLLREAYEQYF.

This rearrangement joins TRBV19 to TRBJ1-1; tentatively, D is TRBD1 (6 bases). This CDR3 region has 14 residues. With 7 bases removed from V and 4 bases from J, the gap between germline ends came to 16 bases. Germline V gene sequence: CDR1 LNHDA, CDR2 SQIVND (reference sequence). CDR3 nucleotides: TGTGCCAGTATGGCCGGGGGCCGAAGCACTGAAGCTTTCTTT. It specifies CASMAGGRSTEAFF.

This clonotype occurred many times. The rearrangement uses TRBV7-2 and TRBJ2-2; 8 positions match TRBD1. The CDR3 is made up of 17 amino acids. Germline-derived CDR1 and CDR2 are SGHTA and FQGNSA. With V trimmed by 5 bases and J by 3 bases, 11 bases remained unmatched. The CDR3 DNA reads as TGTGCCAGCAGCCAGTTTCGTAGACAGGGGTACACCGGGGAGCTGTTTTTT. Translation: CASSQFRRQGYTGELFF.

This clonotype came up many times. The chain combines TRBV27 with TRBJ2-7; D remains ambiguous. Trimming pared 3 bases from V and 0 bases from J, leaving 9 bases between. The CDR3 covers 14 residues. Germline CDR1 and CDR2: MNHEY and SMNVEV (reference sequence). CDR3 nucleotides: TGTGCCAGCAGTTTTGGTTGGGACTCCTACGAGCAGTACTTC. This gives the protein CASSFGWDSYEQYF.

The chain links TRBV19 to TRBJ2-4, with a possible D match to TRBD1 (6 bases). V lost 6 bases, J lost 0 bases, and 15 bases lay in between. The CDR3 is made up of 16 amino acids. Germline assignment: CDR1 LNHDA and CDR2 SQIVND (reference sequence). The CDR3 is CASSPQGHLAKNIQYF. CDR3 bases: TGTGCCAGTAGCCCCCAGGGACACCTAGCCAAAAACATTCAGTACTTC.

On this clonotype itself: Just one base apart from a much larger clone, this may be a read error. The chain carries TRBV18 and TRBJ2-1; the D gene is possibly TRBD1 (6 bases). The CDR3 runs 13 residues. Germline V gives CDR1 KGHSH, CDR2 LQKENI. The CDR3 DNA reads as TGTGCCGGCTCACCAAACGTCAGGGGTGAGCAGTTCTTC. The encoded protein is CAGSPNVRGEQFF.

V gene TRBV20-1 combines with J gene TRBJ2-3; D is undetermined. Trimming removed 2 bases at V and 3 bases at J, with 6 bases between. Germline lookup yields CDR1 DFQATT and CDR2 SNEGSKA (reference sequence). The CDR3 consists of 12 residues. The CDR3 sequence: CSARLGTDTQYF. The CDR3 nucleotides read TGCAGTGCTAGACTTGGTACAGATACGCAGTATTTT.